This T cell receptor (beta chain) was captured by sequencing in a study of cytomegalovirus exposure and HLA in healthy donors. About the research overall: In a previous analysis, 110 million or so unique TCR beta sequences were found from 170 million or so T cells. Findings and caveats of the study: With high specificity and sensitivity, the classifier reportedly diagnosed cytomegalovirus status. Being productive about 87% or about 30% of the time was typical of most TCR beta V segments in an earlier analysis. Among TCR beta chains, those listed as cytomegalovirus-associated numbered around 180.

Germline loops: CDR1 MDHEN, CDR2 SYDVKM. V shed 2 bases, J shed 3 bases, and the junction held 5 bases outside the gene matches. The CDR3 loop spans 15 amino acids. PCR primers comprised 60 Vbeta and 13 Jbeta primers. Clones were read by immunoSEQ multiplex PCR, and TCRdb kept only the in-frame ones, dropping some. The table has some 180,000 clones, roughly four fifths seen once. On this clone itself: Its antigen is still unknown.

The sequence derives from a man in his thirties or forties in good health and CMV-seronegative. The sequencing input was PBMCs. The V gene is TRBV28, the J gene TRBJ2-7, with 9 bases that match TRBD2. This chain's CDR3 is CASSLGASGDYEQYF. CDR3 nucleotides: TGTGCCAGCAGTTTAGGGGCTAGCGGGGACTACGAGCAGTACTTC. Combining the CDR3 with reference TRBV28 and TRBJ2-7 gives the whole variable domain DVKVTQSSRYLVKRTGEKVFLECVQDMDHENMFWYRQDPGLGLRLIYFSYDVKMKEKGDIPEGYSVSREKKERFSLILESASTNQTSMYLCASSLGASGDYEQYFGPGTRLTVT.